This T cell receptor beta chain derives from a study of cytomegalovirus exposure and HLA in healthy donors. Trimming took 6 bases from V and 0 from J, leaving 19 bases between them. The germline gives CDR1 SGHRS, CDR2 YFSETQ. This CDR3 comprises 17 residues. Overall study results and limits: A later analysis linked a missense DCLRE1C variant to TCR beta V- and J-gene trimming. It has been reported that TCR beta sequences accurately predicted the HLA-A and HLA-B alleles of most subjects. As immune exposure information, only CMV serostatus was available.

Remarks on this clone: The antigen is unknown.

Researchers ran the PCR with 60 Vbeta and 13 Jbeta primers. Measured with immunoSEQ multiplex PCR; TCRdb has only the in-frame clones, and not every one. The data hold roughly 140,000 clones, with 75% to 80% observed a single time. The specimen sequenced was PBMCs. This chain uses TRBV5-1 with TRBJ2-1, with D possibly being TRBD2 (6 bases). The sequence came from a male donor in good health and CMV-seronegative. The CDR3 DNA follows: TGCGCCAGCATGGAGGGGCTGCAGTTCAGCTCCTACAATGAGCAGTTCTTC. Translating it yields CASMEGLQFSSYNEQFF.